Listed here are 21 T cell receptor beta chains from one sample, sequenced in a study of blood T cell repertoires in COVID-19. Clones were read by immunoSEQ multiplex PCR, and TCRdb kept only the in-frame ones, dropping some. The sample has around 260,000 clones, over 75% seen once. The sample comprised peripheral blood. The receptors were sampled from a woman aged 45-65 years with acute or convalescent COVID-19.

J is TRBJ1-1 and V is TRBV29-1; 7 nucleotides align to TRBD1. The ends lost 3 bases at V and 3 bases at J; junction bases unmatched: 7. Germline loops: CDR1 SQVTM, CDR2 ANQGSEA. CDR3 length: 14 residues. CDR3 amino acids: CSVEGTEMYTEAFF. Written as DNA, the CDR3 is TGCAGCGTTGAGGGGACAGAAATGTACACTGAAGCTTTCTTT.

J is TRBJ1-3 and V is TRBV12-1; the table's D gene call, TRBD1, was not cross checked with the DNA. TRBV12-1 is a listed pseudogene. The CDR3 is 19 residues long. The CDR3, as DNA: TGTGCCAGCAGCTTCAAAGTGATCGGACAGGATGGGGCTGGAAACACCATATATTTT. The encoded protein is CASSFKVIGQDGAGNTIYF.

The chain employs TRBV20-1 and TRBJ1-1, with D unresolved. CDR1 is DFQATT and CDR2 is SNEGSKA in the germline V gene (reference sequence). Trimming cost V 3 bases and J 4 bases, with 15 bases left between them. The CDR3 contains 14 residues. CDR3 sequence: CSASLGWAGTEAFF. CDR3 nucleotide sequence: TGCAGTGCTAGTCTCGGTTGGGCCGGCACTGAAGCTTTCTTT.

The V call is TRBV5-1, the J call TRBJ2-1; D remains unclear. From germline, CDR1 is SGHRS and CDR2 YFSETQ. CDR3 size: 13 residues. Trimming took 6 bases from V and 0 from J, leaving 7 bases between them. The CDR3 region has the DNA TGCGCCAGCACCGCCAGCTCCTACAATGAGCAGTTCTTC. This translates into CASTASSYNEQFF.

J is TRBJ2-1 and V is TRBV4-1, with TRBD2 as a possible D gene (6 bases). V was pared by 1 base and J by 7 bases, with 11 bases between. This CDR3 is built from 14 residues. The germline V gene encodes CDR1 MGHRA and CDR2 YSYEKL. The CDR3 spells CASSQVLALNEQFF. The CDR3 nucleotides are TGCGCCAGCAGCCAAGTCCTAGCGCTAAATGAGCAGTTCTTC.

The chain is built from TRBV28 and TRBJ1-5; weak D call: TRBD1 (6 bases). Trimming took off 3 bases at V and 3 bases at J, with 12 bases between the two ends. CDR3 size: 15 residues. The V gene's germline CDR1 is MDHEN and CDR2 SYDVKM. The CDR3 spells CASSFSGTLNQPQHF. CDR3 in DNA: TGTGCCAGCAGTTTCTCCGGGACACTCAATCAGCCCCAGCATTTT. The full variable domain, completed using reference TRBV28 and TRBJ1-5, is DVKVTQSSRYLVKRTGEKVFLECVQDMDHENMFWYRQDPGLGLRLIYFSYDVKMKEKGDIPEGYSVSREKKERFSLILESASTNQTSMYLCASSFSGTLNQPQHFGDGTRLSIL.

The CDR3 nucleotides read TGTGCCAGCAGCTTAGAAGGTTTTAGCGGGTACCAAGAGACCCAGTACTTC. Translating it yields CASSLEGFSGYQETQYF. The chain recombines TRBV7-2 with TRBJ2-5; TRBD2 matches 7 bases. Trimming at V came to 1 base and at J to 0 bases, leaving 8 bases not matched to a gene. CDR1 is SGHTA and CDR2 is FQGNSA in the germline V gene. The CDR3 loop spans 17 amino acids.

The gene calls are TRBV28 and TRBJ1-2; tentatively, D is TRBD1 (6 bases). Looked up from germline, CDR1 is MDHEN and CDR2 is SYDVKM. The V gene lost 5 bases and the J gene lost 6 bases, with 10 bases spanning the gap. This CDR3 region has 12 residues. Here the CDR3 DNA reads TGTGCCAGCAGTCCCTACAGGGATGGCTACACCTTC. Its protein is CASSPYRDGYTF.

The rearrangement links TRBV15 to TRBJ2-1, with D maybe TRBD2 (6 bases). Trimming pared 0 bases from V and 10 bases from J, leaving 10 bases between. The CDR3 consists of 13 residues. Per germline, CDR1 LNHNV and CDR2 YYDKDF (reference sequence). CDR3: CATSRDAGREQFF. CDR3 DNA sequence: TGTGCCACCAGCAGAGATGCGGGGCGGGAGCAGTTCTTC.

The CDR3 spells CASAIGSASRDTQYF. The CDR3 region has the DNA TGTGCCAGCGCAATTGGTTCGGCTAGTAGAGATACGCAGTATTTT. The V and J genes are TRBV10-3 and TRBJ2-3; D gene unclear. CDR1 ENHRY and CDR2 SYGVKD come from the germline V gene. This CDR3 contains 15 residues. Trimming pared 10 bases from V and 5 bases from J, leaving 22 bases between.

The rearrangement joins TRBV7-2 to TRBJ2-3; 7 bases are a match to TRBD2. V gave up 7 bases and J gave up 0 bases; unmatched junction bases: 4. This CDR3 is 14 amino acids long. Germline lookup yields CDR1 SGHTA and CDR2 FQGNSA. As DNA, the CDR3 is TGTGCCAGCAAACTAGCGACTAGCACAGATACGCAGTATTTT. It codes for CASKLATSTDTQYF.

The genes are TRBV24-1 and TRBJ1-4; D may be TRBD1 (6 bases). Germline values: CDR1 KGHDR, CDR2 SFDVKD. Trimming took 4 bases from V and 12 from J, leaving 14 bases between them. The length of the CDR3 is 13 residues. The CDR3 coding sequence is TGTGCCACCAGTGACTACAGGGTAGGAGAACTGTTTTTT. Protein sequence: CATSDYRVGELFF.

The DNA for the CDR3 is TGTGCCAGCAGCTCAAACGGACAGACCTACGAGCAGTACTTC. This gives the protein CASSSNGQTYEQYF. The chain uses TRBV5-5 and TRBJ2-7; D is possibly TRBD1 (6 bases). The CDR3 runs to 14 residues. Germline-derived CDR1 and CDR2 are SGHKS and YYEKEE (reference sequence). The ends were cut back, 3 bases at V and 2 bases at J, with 12 bases in the middle.

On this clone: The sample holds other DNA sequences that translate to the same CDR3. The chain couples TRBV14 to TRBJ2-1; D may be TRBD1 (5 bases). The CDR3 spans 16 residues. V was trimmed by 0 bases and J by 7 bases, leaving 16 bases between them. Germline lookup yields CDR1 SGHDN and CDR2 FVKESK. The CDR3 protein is CASSQDAAGWGNEQFF. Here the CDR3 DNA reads TGTGCCAGCAGCCAAGATGCTGCAGGGTGGGGAAATGAGCAGTTCTTC.

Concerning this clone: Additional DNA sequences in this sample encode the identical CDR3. CDR3 sequence: CASSVGGGSYNEQFF. DNA for the CDR3: TGTGCCAGCAGCGTAGGAGGGGGTTCCTACAATGAGCAGTTCTTC. V and J are TRBV9 and TRBJ2-1, with D possibly being TRBD1 (6 bases). The germline V gene encodes CDR1 SGDLS and CDR2 YYNGEE. CDR3 length: 15 residues. Trimming removed 0 bases at V and 1 base at J, with 8 bases between.

The DNA for the CDR3 is TGTGCCAGCTCACCACCGGGGGGTTCTTCCTACGAGCAGTACTTC. Amino acids: CASSPPGGSSYEQYF. This chain uses TRBV18 with TRBJ2-7; perhaps TRBD2 as D (6 bases). CDR3 size: 15 residues. Germline loops: CDR1 KGHSH, CDR2 LQKENI. Trimming removed 0 bases from V and 1 base from J, with 10 bases in between.

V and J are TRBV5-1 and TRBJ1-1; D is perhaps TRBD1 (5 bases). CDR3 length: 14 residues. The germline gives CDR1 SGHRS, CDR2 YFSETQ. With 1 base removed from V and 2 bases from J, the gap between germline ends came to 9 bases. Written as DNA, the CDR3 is TGCGCCAGCAGCTTGTTCGACAGTAACACTGAAGCTTTCTTT. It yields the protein CASSLFDSNTEAFF.

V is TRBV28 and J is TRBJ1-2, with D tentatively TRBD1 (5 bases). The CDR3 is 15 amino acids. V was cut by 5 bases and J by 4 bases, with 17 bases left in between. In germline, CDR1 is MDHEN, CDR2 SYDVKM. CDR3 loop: CASSPTLTGSYGYTF. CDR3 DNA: TGTGCCAGCAGTCCAACCTTAACAGGATCCTATGGCTACACCTTC.

The CDR3 nucleotides read TGTGCCAGCAGTATTGGGCCCTTCAGCTACGAGCAGTACTTC. It codes for CASSIGPFSYEQYF. The rearrangement uses TRBV28 and TRBJ2-7; D remains unclear. Germline CDR1 reads MDHEN; CDR2 reads SYDVKM. Deletions cut 5 bases from V and 3 bases from J, with 14 bases between. The CDR3 covers 14 residues.

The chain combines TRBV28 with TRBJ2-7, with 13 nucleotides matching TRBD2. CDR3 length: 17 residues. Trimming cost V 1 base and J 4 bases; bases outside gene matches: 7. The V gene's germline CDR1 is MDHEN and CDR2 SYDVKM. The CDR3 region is CASSLFLTSGRRYEQYF. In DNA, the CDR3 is TGTGCCAGCAGTTTATTCCTGACTAGCGGGAGGAGGTACGAGCAGTACTTC.

CDR3 residues: CASSHPLAGGTGELFF. In DNA, the CDR3 is TGTGCCAGTTCCCACCCACTAGCGGGGGGGACCGGGGAGCTGTTTTTT. The chain couples TRBV19 to TRBJ2-2; 13 nucleotides match TRBD2. Unmatched junction bases numbered 8, after V lost 8 bases and J lost 5 bases. This CDR3 contains 16 residues. Germline assignment: CDR1 LNHDA and CDR2 SQIVND (reference sequence).